One sample yielded the 31 T cell receptor beta chains listed below, sequenced in a study of blood T cell repertoires in COVID-19 (dated by TCRdb to between 2020 and 2021). Library prep was done by the immunoSEQ multiplex PCR assay. TCRdb limited this immuneACCESS table to in-frame rearrangements with V and J called. A share of clones is missing; checked studies link under half to unresolved V genes, and the rest is unexplained. In all, the sample holds over 70,000 clones, and about 88% of those were seen once. The leading ten clones occupy about a sixth of the sample. The sample was peripheral blood. The receptors come from a human donor in a cohort sampled during active COVID-19.

V and J are TRBV10-1 and TRBJ2-7, with D tentatively TRBD2 (6 bases). Germline CDR1 reads WNHNN; CDR2 reads SYGVQD (reference sequence). This CDR3 is built from 15 residues. Trimming took 4 bases from V and 6 from J, leaving 19 bases between them. The chain's CDR3 is CASSGGRTGEVEQYF. The DNA of the CDR3 is TGCGCCAGCAGTGGGGGACGGACGGGAGAGGTCGAGCAGTACTTC.

The chain links TRBV6-4 to TRBJ2-1, with a possible D match to TRBD2 (5 bases). The V gene lost 6 bases and the J gene lost 4 bases, with 10 bases spanning the gap. The CDR3 contains 13 residues. CDR1 MRHNA and CDR2 SNTAGT come from the germline V gene. This CDR3 reads CASSLTIYNEQFF. DNA of the CDR3: TGTGCCAGCAGCTTGACTATTTACAATGAGCAGTTCTTC.

The chain employs TRBV4-3 and TRBJ1-6; weak D call: TRBD1 (5 bases). The CDR3 runs to 13 residues. V lost 1 base and J lost 7, with 5 bases in between. The V gene's germline CDR1 is LGHNA and CDR2 YSLEER. The CDR3 DNA follows: TGCGCCAGCAGCCAAGGACAGAATTCACCCCTCCACTTT. This encodes CASSQGQNSPLHF.

This rearrangement joins TRBV2 to TRBJ2-2, with D maybe TRBD2 (5 bases). The CDR3 extends over 14 amino acids. Germline values: CDR1 SNHLY, CDR2 FYNNEI. The germline V and J ends were trimmed by 1 base and 6 bases, with 9 bases remaining between them. CDR3 in amino acids: CASSEGRRAGELFF. CDR3 DNA sequence: TGTGCCAGCAGTGAAGGGCGGCGGGCCGGGGAGCTGTTTTTT.

The gene calls are TRBV6-1 and TRBJ2-7; D gene uncertain. This CDR3 is built from 17 residues. Germline CDR1 MNHNS, CDR2 SASEGT. The germline V and J ends were trimmed by 1 base and 2 bases, with 18 bases remaining between them. Written as DNA, the CDR3 is TGTGCCAGCAGTGAAGGGTTTAAGGTGACTGACCCCTACGAGCAGTACTTC. It codes for CASSEGFKVTDPYEQYF.

This chain joins TRBV28 and TRBJ1-3, with D possibly matching TRBD1 (5 bases). Trimming pared 3 bases from V and 0 bases from J, leaving 9 bases between. CDR3 length: 15 amino acids. Germline loops: CDR1 MDHEN, CDR2 SYDVKM. This chain's CDR3 is CASSFDSRSGNTIYF. CDR3 nucleotide sequence: TGTGCCAGCAGTTTCGACAGCCGCTCTGGAAACACCATATATTTT. Looking up the rest from reference TRBV28 and TRBJ1-3 gives the full variable domain: DVKVTQSSRYLVKRTGEKVFLECVQDMDHENMFWYRQDPGLGLRLIYFSYDVKMKEKGDIPEGYSVSREKKERFSLILESASTNQTSMYLCASSFDSRSGNTIYFGEGSWLTVV.

The chain is built from TRBV10-3 and TRBJ2-1; 13 bases match TRBD2. J lost 7 bases, V lost 2 bases, and 2 bases had no gene match. The germline V gene encodes CDR1 ENHRY and CDR2 SYGVKD. CDR3 size: 15 residues. DNA for the CDR3: TGTGCCATCAGTGAGGCACTAGCGGGGGGGAATGAGCAGTTCTTC. This encodes CAISEALAGGNEQFF.

The count of this clone is one. The rearrangement joins TRBV5-4 to TRBJ2-1; D is undetermined. Trimming stripped 2 bases from V and 6 bases from J, with 18 bases between. This CDR3 comprises 16 residues. Germline V gives CDR1 SGHNT, CDR2 YYREEE (reference sequence). CDR3 protein: CASSFLADSDLNEQFF. CDR3 nucleotide sequence: TGTGCCAGCAGCTTCCTCGCGGATTCTGACCTCAATGAGCAGTTCTTC.

This chain links TRBV11-2 with TRBJ1-2; 7 bases are shared with TRBD1. Germline lookup yields CDR1 SGHAT and CDR2 FQNNGV. This CDR3 region has 13 residues. V lost 5 bases to trimming and J lost 7 bases; unmatched junction nucleotides: 7. CDR3 loop: CASSPGQISGYTF. The CDR3 DNA sequence: TGTGCCAGCAGCCCGGGACAGATAAGTGGCTACACCTTC.

The chain uses TRBV11-1 and TRBJ2-3; D perhaps matches TRBD1 (5 bases). CDR1 SGHAT and CDR2 FQDESV come from the germline V gene (reference sequence). V gave up 4 bases and J gave up 2 bases, with 7 bases separating them. The length of the CDR3 is 13 residues. This CDR3 reads CASSSGNTDTQYF. In DNA, the CDR3 is TGTGCCAGCAGCTCAGGGAACACAGATACGCAGTATTTT.

V is TRBV9 and J is TRBJ2-3, with 10 bases matching TRBD1. In germline, CDR1 is SGDLS, CDR2 YYNGEE. The CDR3 covers 16 residues. Trimming at V came to 6 bases and at J to 2 bases, leaving 9 bases not matched to a gene. As DNA, the CDR3 is TGTGCCAGCACGAGGACAGGGGGTTTCAACACAGATACGCAGTATTTT. Its translation is CASTRTGGFNTDTQYF.

This chain links TRBV6-5 with TRBJ1-1; TRBD1 agrees at 11 bases. Trimming at V came to 7 bases and at J to 4 bases, leaving 5 bases not matched to a gene. The CDR3 is made up of 14 amino acids. Germline CDR1 reads MNHEY; CDR2 reads SVGAGI. The CDR3 sequence: CASTRGQGATEAFF. The CDR3, as DNA: TGTGCCAGCACCCGTGGACAGGGGGCCACTGAAGCTTTCTTT.

V usage is TRBV27 and J usage is TRBJ2-7, with 8 bases fitting TRBD2. Per the germline V gene, CDR1 is MNHEY and CDR2 is SMNVEV (reference sequence). Unmatched junction bases numbered 9, after V lost 4 bases and J lost 4 bases. The length of the CDR3 is 15 residues. The CDR3 coding sequence is TGTGCCAGCAGTTCCCCTTCGGGGGGGAGATACGAGCAGTACTTC. Its translation: CASSSPSGGRYEQYF.

V and J are TRBV15 and TRBJ2-1; the match to TRBD1 covers 11 bases. Germline values: CDR1 LNHNV, CDR2 YYDKDF (reference sequence). This CDR3 spans 15 amino acids. V shed 1 base, J shed 7 bases, and the junction held 3 bases outside the gene matches. The CDR3 coding sequence is TGTGCCACCAGCAGAGCAGGGACAGGGGGAAATGAGCAGTTCTTC. It specifies CATSRAGTGGNEQFF.

This chain links TRBV5-1 with TRBJ2-7; D is undetermined. This CDR3 contains 13 residues. V lost 1 base and J lost 4, with 9 bases in between. Germline V gene lookup returns CDR1 SGHRS and CDR2 YFSETQ. The CDR3 DNA sequence: TGCGCCAGCAGCTTGAACAGCCTTTACGAGCAGTACTTC. Translation gives CASSLNSLYEQYF.

V gene TRBV18 combines with J gene TRBJ1-2; D unclear. From germline, CDR1 is KGHSH and CDR2 LQKENI. The CDR3 sequence is 13 residues long. Trimming removed 3 bases from V and 12 bases from J, with 17 bases in between. CDR3 in DNA: TGTGCCAGCTCACCTAGCCGGGATCTACTAGACACCTTC. Protein product: CASSPSRDLLDTF.

This rearrangement joins TRBV5-5 to TRBJ2-3; D is perhaps TRBD1 (6 bases). CDR3 length: 16 residues. In germline, CDR1 is SGHKS, CDR2 YYEKEE (reference sequence). Trimming took off 5 bases at V and 0 bases at J, with 16 bases between the two ends. This chain's CDR3 is CASSYTDRTSTDTQYF. The CDR3 DNA sequence: TGTGCCAGCAGTTATACCGACAGGACTAGCACAGATACGCAGTATTTT.

This sequence joins TRBV21-1 and TRBJ1-1. TRBV21-1 is classified as a pseudogene. The CDR3 spans 13 residues. The CDR3 is CASSPTGGAEAFF. CDR3 sequence (DNA): TGTGCCAGCAGCCCTACGGGGGGTGCTGAAGCTTTCTTT.

The rearrangement joins TRBV21-1 to TRBJ2-3; the table's D call, TRBD1, was not checked against the DNA. TRBV21-1 is marked as a pseudogene. CDR3 size: 15 residues. As DNA, the CDR3 is TGTGCCAGCAGCAGGGACAGGGACCGTCCAGATACGCAGTATTTT. Its translation: CASSRDRDRPDTQYF.

The chain combines TRBV4-2 with TRBJ2-7, with TRBD1 matching over 8 bases. V was pared by 4 bases and J by 3 bases, with 11 bases of the junction left unmatched. The CDR3 covers 16 residues. CDR1 is LGHNA and CDR2 is YNFKEQ in the germline V gene. The CDR3 spells CASSPHIRQGSYEQYF. DNA for the CDR3: TGTGCCAGCAGCCCCCACATAAGACAGGGGAGCTACGAGCAGTACTTC.

The V call is TRBV24-1, the J call TRBJ2-5; 11 bases align to TRBD2. Germline values: CDR1 KGHDR, CDR2 SFDVKD. V gave up 1 base and J gave up 6 bases; unmatched junction bases: 6. The CDR3 is made up of 16 amino acids. The CDR3 DNA reads as TGTGCCACCAGTGATTTTAAGCTAGCGGGAGGAAAGACCCAGTACTTC. Translation: CATSDFKLAGGKTQYF.

The chain has TRBV15 and TRBJ2-2, with a weak D call TRBD1 (6 bases). In germline, CDR1 is LNHNV, CDR2 YYDKDF (reference sequence). The germline V and J ends were trimmed by 6 bases and 2 bases, with 16 bases remaining between them. The CDR3 sequence is 16 residues long. CDR3 sequence reads: CATSFSGHVNTGELFF. CDR3 bases: TGTGCCACCAGTTTCTCGGGACACGTAAACACCGGGGAGCTGTTTTTT.

This clone showed up just a few times. V and J are TRBV3-1 (or the pseudogene TRBV3-2) and TRBJ1-5; the match to TRBD1 covers 9 bases. J lost 6 bases, V lost 5 bases, and 2 bases had no gene match. CDR1 is LGHDT and CDR2 is YNNKEL in the germline V gene (reference sequence). This CDR3 has 13 residues. The CDR3: CASSWTGVQPQHF. CDR3 nucleotides: TGTGCCAGCAGCTGGACAGGGGTTCAGCCCCAGCATTTT.

This clone was seen just once. The V gene is TRBV10-1, the J gene TRBJ1-1; D is possibly TRBD1 (5 bases). The germline gives CDR1 WNHNN, CDR2 SYGVQD (reference sequence). Trimming took 4 bases from V and 2 from J, leaving 8 bases between them. The CDR3 consists of 13 residues. The CDR3: CASSGQINTEAFF. The CDR3 region has the DNA TGCGCCAGCAGTGGACAGATAAACACTGAAGCTTTCTTT.

CDR3 loop: CATSEGARYGKLFF. DNA of the CDR3: TGTGCCACCAGTGAGGGGGCGCGGTATGGAAAACTGTTTTTT. The chain couples TRBV24-1 to TRBJ1-4, with D possibly TRBD1 on 6 matching bases. The CDR3 is made up of 14 amino acids. Germline CDR1 reads KGHDR; CDR2 reads SFDVKD. V lost 4 bases and J 10 bases, leaving 15 bases between the germline ends.

This chain links TRBV5-1 with TRBJ2-6, with D possibly being TRBD1 (6 bases). This CDR3 contains 20 residues. Per germline, CDR1 SGHRS and CDR2 YFSETQ. V was clipped by 4 bases and J by 2 bases, with 25 bases between them. CDR3 bases: TGCGCCAGCAGCCTTACTCGGACAGAGCTCATCAGGGCTGGGGCCAACGTCCTGACTTTC. Protein product: CASSLTRTELIRAGANVLTF.

This rearrangement joins TRBV27 to TRBJ1-1; D possibly corresponds to TRBD1 (5 bases). V lost 0 bases and J 3 bases, leaving 11 bases between the germline ends. Germline assignment: CDR1 MNHEY and CDR2 SMNVEV (reference sequence). The CDR3 runs to 15 residues. This chain's CDR3 is CASSLSSGGDTEAFF. The DNA of the CDR3 is TGTGCCAGCAGTTTATCGTCGGGGGGGGACACTGAAGCTTTCTTT.

The V and J genes are TRBV7-3 and TRBJ2-2; a possible D gene is TRBD2 (6 bases). Germline CDR1 SGHTA, CDR2 FQGTGA. The ends were cut back, 5 bases at V and 5 bases at J, with 12 bases in the middle. The CDR3 consists of 14 residues. CDR3 amino acids: CASSPGGGTGELFF. The CDR3 nucleotides are TGTGCCAGCAGCCCCGGCGGAGGGACCGGGGAGCTGTTTTTT.

This clone came up once. This rearrangement joins TRBV7-9 to TRBJ1-2; 9 bases match TRBD1. Germline V gives CDR1 SEHNR, CDR2 FQNEAQ (reference sequence). The CDR3 spans 15 residues. The V segment lost 8 bases and the J segment 3 bases; nucleotides outside the gene matches: 10. In DNA, the CDR3 is TGTGCCAGCGGGACACAGGGGGCGCAGGACTATGGCTACACCTTC. Translation gives CASGTQGAQDYGYTF.

Comment on this clone: Its ends do not fully match the called genes, so a read error is possible. The rearrangement joins TRBV7-7 to TRBJ2-7; 7 bases align to TRBD1. This CDR3 is 18 amino acids long. CDR1 and CDR2 (germline): SSHAT, FNYEAQ (reference sequence). CDR3 in amino acids: CASSFVLQEGAVSYEQYF. CDR3 nucleotides: TGTGCTAGCAGTTTCGTCCTACAAGAGGGGGCGGTCTCCTACGAGCAGTACTTC.

This clone was seen a handful of times. The V gene is TRBV5-8, the J gene TRBJ1-2, with D perhaps TRBD1 (5 bases). Germline V gene data show CDR1 as SGHTS and CDR2 as YDEGEE. Trimming left V 4 bases short and J 3 bases short, with 13 bases between. This CDR3 comprises 14 residues. DNA for the CDR3: TGTGCCAGCAGCGAGCGGGGGTATTACTATGGCTACACCTTC. It yields the protein CASSERGYYYGYTF.